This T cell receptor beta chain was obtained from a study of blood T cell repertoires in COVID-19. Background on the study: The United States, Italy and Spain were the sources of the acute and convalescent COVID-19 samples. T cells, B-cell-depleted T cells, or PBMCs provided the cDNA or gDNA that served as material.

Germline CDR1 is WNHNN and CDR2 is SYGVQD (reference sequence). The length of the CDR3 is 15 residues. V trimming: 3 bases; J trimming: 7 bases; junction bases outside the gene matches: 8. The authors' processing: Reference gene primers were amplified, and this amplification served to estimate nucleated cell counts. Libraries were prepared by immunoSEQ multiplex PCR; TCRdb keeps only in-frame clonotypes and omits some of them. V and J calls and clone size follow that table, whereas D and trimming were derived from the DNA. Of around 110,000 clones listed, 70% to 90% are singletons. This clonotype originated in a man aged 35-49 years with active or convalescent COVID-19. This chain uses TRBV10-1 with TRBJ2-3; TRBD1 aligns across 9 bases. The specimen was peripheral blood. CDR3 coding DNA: TGCGCCAGCAGTGAATCGGGACAGGGAAAAAATACGCAGTATTTT. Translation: CASSESGQGKNTQYF.